These T cell receptor beta chains were read from a single sample in a study of blood T cell repertoires in COVID-19. The protocol was immunoSEQ multiplex PCR, while the TCRdb copy is restricted to in-frame clones and leaves out a portion. The table has 210,000 or so clones, around 80% seen once. The sequenced sample consisted of peripheral blood. Receptor source: a woman aged 30 to 39 with COVID-19, enrolled during active disease. Each CDR3 is given with its conserved first and last residue. A D gene is named only where the DNA matches it firmly. Some rows mark clone size as missing; the rest say once, few, many or name a class of expanded clone.

V gene: TRBV3-1/TRBV3-2; CDR3 length: 14; D gene: TRBD1; J gene: TRBJ1-2; clone size: -; CDR3 DNA: TGTGCCAGCAGCACGAGGGGGCTTTACTATGGCTACACCTTC; CDR3 protein: CASSTRGLYYGYTF
V gene: TRBV2; CDR3 length: 13; D gene: -; J gene: TRBJ1-2; clone size: -; CDR3 DNA: TGTGCCAGCAGTCAACAGAAAAACTATGGCTACACCTTC; CDR3 protein: CASSQQKNYGYTF
V gene: TRBV7-9; CDR3 length: 16; D gene: TRBD2; J gene: TRBJ2-1; clone size: -; CDR3 DNA: TGTGCCAGCAGACGGACCGGGACTAGCGGGGACAATGAGCAGTTCTTC; CDR3 protein: CASRRTGTSGDNEQFF
V gene: TRBV19; CDR3 length: 18; D gene: TRBD2; J gene: TRBJ2-3; clone size: -; CDR3 DNA: TGTGCCAGTAGTTTCTCGACTAGCGGGTCACCAAGCACAGATACGCAGTATTTT; CDR3 protein: CASSFSTSGSPSTDTQYF
V gene: TRBV7-9; CDR3 length: 14; D gene: -; J gene: TRBJ1-4; clone size: -; CDR3 DNA: TGTGCCAGCAGCCCGGGGGGGTCCTATGAAAAACTGTTTTTT; CDR3 protein: CASSPGGSYEKLFF
V gene: TRBV6-2/TRBV6-3; CDR3 length: 13; D gene: -; J gene: TRBJ1-2; clone size: -; CDR3 DNA: TGTGCCAGCAGTTACCCGGGGGATGTTGGCTACACCTTC; CDR3 protein: CASSYPGDVGYTF
V gene: TRBV5-4; CDR3 length: 16; D gene: -; J gene: TRBJ2-5; clone size: -; CDR3 DNA: TGTGCCAGCAGCCACTCTGCGGGAAGCGAACAAGAGACCCAGTACTTC; CDR3 protein: CASSHSAGSEQETQYF
V gene: TRBV25-1; CDR3 length: 15; D gene: -; J gene: TRBJ2-5; clone size: few; CDR3 DNA: TGTGCCAGCAGTGAATCTGCCGGCGGGCTGGAGACCCAGTACTTC; CDR3 protein: CASSESAGGLETQYF
V gene: TRBV6-5; CDR3 length: 11; D gene: -; J gene: TRBJ2-1; clone size: -; CDR3 DNA: TGTGCCAGCAGCGGGAGCAATGAGCAGTTCTTC; CDR3 protein: CASSGSNEQFF
V gene: TRBV18; CDR3 length: 17; D gene: TRBD2; J gene: TRBJ2-3; clone size: -; CDR3 DNA: TGTGCCAGCTCTCCGCCTGGGACTAGCGGAGCCACAGATACGCAGTATTTT; CDR3 protein: CASSPPGTSGATDTQYF
V gene: TRBV12-3/TRBV12-4; CDR3 length: 13; D gene: -; J gene: TRBJ2-7; clone size: -; CDR3 DNA: TGTGCCAGCAGCCCAGGGGCCTCCTACGAGCAGTACTTC; CDR3 protein: CASSPGASYEQYF
V gene: TRBV2; CDR3 length: 17; D gene: TRBD2; J gene: TRBJ2-2; clone size: -; CDR3 DNA: TGTGCCAGCAGGGGCGAAACTAGCGGGGTGAACACCGGGGAGCTGTTTTTT; CDR3 protein: CASRGETSGVNTGELFF
V gene: TRBV7-2; CDR3 length: 16; D gene: -; J gene: TRBJ2-1; clone size: -; CDR3 DNA: TGTGCCAGCAGCTTAAGCCCTCGTCCCACCCACAATGAGCAGTTCTTC; CDR3 protein: CASSLSPRPTHNEQFF
V gene: TRBV3-1/TRBV3-2; CDR3 length: 14; D gene: TRBD1; J gene: TRBJ1-2; clone size: -; CDR3 DNA: TGTGCCAGCGGGCCCGTCGGGACAGGTCATGGCTACACCTTC; CDR3 protein: CASGPVGTGHGYTF
V gene: TRBV4-3; CDR3 length: 16; D gene: -; J gene: TRBJ1-2; clone size: -; CDR3 DNA: TGCGCCAGCAGCCAAGATTTGGACAGAAATAGGTATGGCTACACCTTC; CDR3 protein: CASSQDLDRNRYGYTF
V gene: TRBV6-1; CDR3 length: 15; D gene: TRBD1; J gene: TRBJ1-5; clone size: -; CDR3 DNA: TGTGCCAGCAGTGAAATTTGGACAGGGGATCAGCCCCAGCATTTT; CDR3 protein: CASSEIWTGDQPQHF
V gene: TRBV14; CDR3 length: 16; D gene: TRBD1; J gene: TRBJ1-3; clone size: -; CDR3 DNA: TGTGCCAGCAGCCATGGGGAGACAGGGTGGAGAAACACCATATATTTT; CDR3 protein: CASSHGETGWRNTIYF
V gene: TRBV27; CDR3 length: 15; D gene: -; J gene: TRBJ1-5; clone size: -; CDR3 DNA: TGTGCCAGCACCCCGGGTCCGTTAATTAATCAGCCCCAGCATTTT; CDR3 protein: CASTPGPLINQPQHF
V gene: TRBV6-5; CDR3 length: 15; D gene: -; J gene: TRBJ1-2; clone size: -; CDR3 DNA: TGTGCCAGCAGCCCATTGTCCGCGGCTAACTATGGCTACACCTTC; CDR3 protein: CASSPLSAANYGYTF
V gene: TRBV2; CDR3 length: 13; D gene: -; J gene: TRBJ1-2; clone size: -; CDR3 DNA: TGTGCCAGCAAGCCACAGGTCCTCTATGGCTACACCTTC; CDR3 protein: CASKPQVLYGYTF
V gene: TRBV10-3; CDR3 length: 15; D gene: TRBD1; J gene: TRBJ2-7; clone size: once; CDR3 DNA: TGTGCCACCCGGGACAGCACGCTCGGATCCTACGAGCAGTACTTC; CDR3 protein: CATRDSTLGSYEQYF
V gene: TRBV7-2; CDR3 length: 16; D gene: TRBD2; J gene: TRBJ2-7; clone size: -; CDR3 DNA: TGTGCCAGCAGCCCCCGACTAGCGGGTAGCTCCTACGAGCAGTACTTC; CDR3 protein: CASSPRLAGSSYEQYF
V gene: TRBV19; CDR3 length: 15; D gene: TRBD1; J gene: TRBJ2-3; clone size: -; CDR3 DNA: TGTGCCAGTAGTATCCCGACAGGGTTCACAGATACGCAGTATTTT; CDR3 protein: CASSIPTGFTDTQYF
V gene: TRBV10-3; CDR3 length: 12; D gene: -; J gene: TRBJ2-1; clone size: once; CDR3 DNA: TGTGCCATCACTGACAGTTACAATGAGCAGTTCTTC; CDR3 protein: CAITDSYNEQFF
V gene: TRBV5-5; CDR3 length: 14; D gene: TRBD1; J gene: TRBJ1-2; clone size: -; CDR3 DNA: TGTGCCAGCAGCCCGGACAGGTTGGACTATGGCTACACCTTC; CDR3 protein: CASSPDRLDYGYTF
V gene: TRBV28; CDR3 length: 14; D gene: -; J gene: TRBJ2-3; clone size: few; CDR3 DNA: TGTGCCAGCAGGGGCGTGAAACAGGGCTGGGGGCAGTATTTT; CDR3 protein: CASRGVKQGWGQYF
V gene: TRBV24-1; CDR3 length: 15; D gene: TRBD1; J gene: TRBJ1-2; clone size: -; CDR3 DNA: TGTGCCACCAGTGCCCGGGGACAGGGCGACTATGGCTACACCTTC; CDR3 protein: CATSARGQGDYGYTF
V gene: TRBV2; CDR3 length: 17; D gene: TRBD1; J gene: TRBJ2-4; clone size: few; CDR3 DNA: TGTGCCGGCTACAGGGGGTTCCTCTCAAAGGACAAAAACATTCAGTACTTC; CDR3 protein: CAGYRGFLSKDKNIQYF
V gene: TRBV20-1; CDR3 length: 11; D gene: TRBD1; J gene: TRBJ1-2; clone size: -; CDR3 DNA: TGCAGTGCCACGACAGGGGAAGGCTACACCTTC; CDR3 protein: CSATTGEGYTF
V gene: TRBV5-1; CDR3 length: 16; D gene: -; J gene: TRBJ2-3; clone size: -; CDR3 DNA: TGCGCCAGCAGCTTGGTGGCAGGGCCCAGCACAGATACGCAGTATTTT; CDR3 protein: CASSLVAGPSTDTQYF
V gene: TRBV7-8; CDR3 length: 14; D gene: -; J gene: TRBJ1-3; clone size: -; CDR3 DNA: TGTGCCAGCAGCTTCCGGGAGGCTGGAAACACCATATATTTT; CDR3 protein: CASSFREAGNTIYF
V gene: TRBV5-3; CDR3 length: 13; D gene: TRBD1; J gene: TRBJ1-1; clone size: -; CDR3 DNA: TGTGCCAGAAGCTTAACAGGGGAAATTGAAGCTTTCTTT; CDR3 protein: CARSLTGEIEAFF
V gene: TRBV28; CDR3 length: 14; D gene: TRBD1; J gene: TRBJ1-6; clone size: few; CDR3 DNA: TGTGCCAGCAGTTTTATACAGGGGAATTCACCCCTCCACTTT; CDR3 protein: CASSFIQGNSPLHF
V gene: TRBV13; CDR3 length: 14; D gene: -; J gene: TRBJ1-1; clone size: -; CDR3 DNA: TGTGCCAGCAGCTGGATCCTAGGGGACACTGAAGCTTTCTTT; CDR3 protein: CASSWILGDTEAFF
V gene: TRBV6-5; CDR3 length: 15; D gene: TRBD1; J gene: TRBJ1-4; clone size: -; CDR3 DNA: TGTGCCAGCAGCCCCCGGACAGGGCCTAATGAAAAACTGTTTTTT; CDR3 protein: CASSPRTGPNEKLFF
V gene: TRBV19; CDR3 length: 14; D gene: TRBD1; J gene: TRBJ1-5; clone size: -; CDR3 DNA: TGTGCCAGTAGCAAAGACGCAGGGGGCCAGCCCCAGCATTTT; CDR3 protein: CASSKDAGGQPQHF
V gene: TRBV10-2; CDR3 length: 13; D gene: -; J gene: TRBJ1-6; clone size: -; CDR3 DNA: TGCGCCAGCAGTGCGGTCAAGAATTCACCCCTCCACTTT; CDR3 protein: CASSAVKNSPLHF
V gene: TRBV20-1; CDR3 length: 16; D gene: TRBD2; J gene: TRBJ2-3; clone size: -; CDR3 DNA: TGCAGTGCTAGTTTTAGTAGCGGGAGTGTTACAGATACGCAGTATTTT; CDR3 protein: CSASFSSGSVTDTQYF
V gene: TRBV7-3; CDR3 length: 16; D gene: TRBD2; J gene: TRBJ2-1; clone size: -; CDR3 DNA: TGTGCCAGCAGCCTAACTGGACTAGCGGGATCGGGTGAGCAGTTCTTC; CDR3 protein: CASSLTGLAGSGEQFF
V gene: TRBV11-2; CDR3 length: 15; D gene: -; J gene: TRBJ2-1; clone size: -; CDR3 DNA: TGTGCCAGCAGCACCTCTAGCAGCCGACTTATGGGGCAGTTCTTC; CDR3 protein: CASSTSSSRLMGQFF
V gene: TRBV18; CDR3 length: 13; D gene: -; J gene: TRBJ2-7; clone size: -; CDR3 DNA: TGTGCCAGCTCACCTCGGGATTCTGACGAGCAGTACTTC; CDR3 protein: CASSPRDSDEQYF
V gene: TRBV3-1/TRBV3-2; CDR3 length: 14; D gene: -; J gene: TRBJ1-5; clone size: -; CDR3 DNA: TGTGCCAGCAGCCCTTCTGAGTCCCATCAGCCCCAGCATTTT; CDR3 protein: CASSPSESHQPQHF
V gene: TRBV7-2; CDR3 length: 13; D gene: TRBD1; J gene: TRBJ1-1; clone size: -; CDR3 DNA: TGTGCCAGCAGCGAACAACAGGGGACTGAAGCTTTCTTT; CDR3 protein: CASSEQQGTEAFF
V gene: TRBV5-5; CDR3 length: 14; D gene: -; J gene: TRBJ1-5; clone size: -; CDR3 DNA: TGTGCCAGCAGCTTCCACAGGGAAGGTCAGCCCCAGCATTTT; CDR3 protein: CASSFHREGQPQHF
V gene: TRBV3-1/TRBV3-2; CDR3 length: 14; D gene: -; J gene: TRBJ2-1; clone size: once; CDR3 DNA: TGTGCCAGCAGCCAAGCGGGAGAAGTTGGTGAGCAGTTCTTC; CDR3 protein: CASSQAGEVGEQFF
V gene: TRBV18; CDR3 length: 17; D gene: -; J gene: TRBJ1-5; clone size: -; CDR3 DNA: TGTGCCAGCTCACCACCGCAGGGGCGCGGGTCCCGCCAGCCCCAGCATTTT; CDR3 protein: CASSPPQGRGSRQPQHF
V gene: TRBV6-5; CDR3 length: 13; D gene: -; J gene: TRBJ1-1; clone size: -; CDR3 DNA: TGTGCCAGCAGGCGGGGTTACGACACTGAAGCTTTCTTT; CDR3 protein: CASRRGYDTEAFF
V gene: TRBV4-1; CDR3 length: 17; D gene: TRBD1; J gene: TRBJ2-5; clone size: -; CDR3 DNA: TGCGCCAGCAGCCAAGATGGACAGGGGGCGCCATGGGAGACCCAGTACTTC; CDR3 protein: CASSQDGQGAPWETQYF
V gene: TRBV6-4; CDR3 length: 14; D gene: TRBD2; J gene: TRBJ2-1; clone size: -; CDR3 DNA: TGTGCCAGCAGCCGGGCGGGGGGGGCAGATGAGCAGTTCTTC; CDR3 protein: CASSRAGGADEQFF
V gene: TRBV12-3/TRBV12-4; CDR3 length: 13; D gene: -; J gene: TRBJ1-1; clone size: -; CDR3 DNA: TGTGCCAGCAGTTTAATATTGTCTACTGAAGCTTTCTTT; CDR3 protein: CASSLILSTEAFF
V gene: TRBV12-3/TRBV12-4; CDR3 length: 11; D gene: TRBD1; J gene: TRBJ2-7; clone size: -; CDR3 DNA: TGTGCCAGCACCAAACAGGGGACGTGGTACTTC; CDR3 protein: CASTKQGTWYF
V gene: TRBV2; CDR3 length: 15; D gene: TRBD1; J gene: TRBJ1-1; clone size: -; CDR3 DNA: TGTGCCAGCAGTGAACGGGACAGGGACCTAGCCGAAGCTTTCTTT; CDR3 protein: CASSERDRDLAEAFF
V gene: TRBV5-1; CDR3 length: 16; D gene: TRBD2; J gene: TRBJ2-1; clone size: few; CDR3 DNA: TGCGCCAGCAGCTTGGCCGGACTAGCGGGGGTCAATGAGCAGTTCTTC; CDR3 protein: CASSLAGLAGVNEQFF
V gene: TRBV2; CDR3 length: 15; D gene: TRBD1; J gene: TRBJ1-1; clone size: few; CDR3 DNA: TGTGCCAGCCGTTACTTAACAGGGGACTTAGTTGAAGCTTTCTTT; CDR3 protein: CASRYLTGDLVEAFF
V gene: TRBV9; CDR3 length: 17; D gene: TRBD2; J gene: TRBJ2-1; clone size: -; CDR3 DNA: TGTGCCAGCAGCGTCCCAACTAGCGGGACCTCCTACAATGAGCAGTTCTTC; CDR3 protein: CASSVPTSGTSYNEQFF
V gene: TRBV5-1; CDR3 length: 13; D gene: -; J gene: TRBJ2-1; clone size: -; CDR3 DNA: TGCGCCAGCAGCTTGGGTGGGGGCGTTGAGCAGTTCTTC; CDR3 protein: CASSLGGGVEQFF
V gene: TRBV29-1; CDR3 length: 13; D gene: -; J gene: TRBJ2-1; clone size: -; CDR3 DNA: TGCAGCGTTGATGGGCGAGGGTTCAGTGAGCAGTTCTTC; CDR3 protein: CSVDGRGFSEQFF
V gene: TRBV18; CDR3 length: 14; D gene: -; J gene: TRBJ1-1; clone size: few; CDR3 DNA: TGTGCCAGCTCGTATCGACAGGAGAACACTGAAGCTTTCTTT; CDR3 protein: CASSYRQENTEAFF
V gene: TRBV19; CDR3 length: 16; D gene: TRBD1; J gene: TRBJ2-7; clone size: -; CDR3 DNA: TGTGCCAGTAGTCCAGGGACAGGGGGATTAAGCTACGAGCAGTACTTC; CDR3 protein: CASSPGTGGLSYEQYF